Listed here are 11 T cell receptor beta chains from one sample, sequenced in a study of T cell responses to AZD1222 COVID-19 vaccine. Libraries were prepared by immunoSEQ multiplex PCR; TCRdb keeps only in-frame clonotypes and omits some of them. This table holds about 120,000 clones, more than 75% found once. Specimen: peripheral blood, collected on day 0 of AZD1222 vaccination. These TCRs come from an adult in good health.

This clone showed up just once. CDR3 residues: CASSQEWLFGNEAFF. As DNA, the CDR3 is TGTGCCAGCAGCCAAGAGTGGCTTTTCGGGAATGAAGCTTTCTTT. The chain couples TRBV14 to TRBJ1-1; D unclear. Germline values: CDR1 SGHDN, CDR2 FVKESK. V was cut by 0 bases and J by 7 bases, with 15 bases left in between. This CDR3 spans 15 amino acids.

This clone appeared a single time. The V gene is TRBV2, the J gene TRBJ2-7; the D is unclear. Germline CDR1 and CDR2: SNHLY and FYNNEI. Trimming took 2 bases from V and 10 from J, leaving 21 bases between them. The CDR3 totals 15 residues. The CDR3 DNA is TGTGCCAGCAGTGAACCCCTAGGCCGTGGTGATGCCCAGTACTTC. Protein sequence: CASSEPLGRGDAQYF.

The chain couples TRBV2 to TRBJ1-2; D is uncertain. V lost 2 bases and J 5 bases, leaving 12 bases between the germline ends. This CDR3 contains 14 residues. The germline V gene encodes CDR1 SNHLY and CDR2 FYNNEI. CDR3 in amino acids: CASSESGSAYGYTF. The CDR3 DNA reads TGTGCCAGCAGTGAATCGGGCAGCGCTTATGGCTACACCTTC.

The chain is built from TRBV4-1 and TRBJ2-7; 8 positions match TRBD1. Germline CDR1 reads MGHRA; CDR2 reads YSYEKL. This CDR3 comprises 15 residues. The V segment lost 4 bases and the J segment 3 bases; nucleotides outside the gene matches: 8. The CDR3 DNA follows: TGCGCCAGCAGCCGGGGACAGGACACCCTCTACGAGCAGTACTTC. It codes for CASSRGQDTLYEQYF.

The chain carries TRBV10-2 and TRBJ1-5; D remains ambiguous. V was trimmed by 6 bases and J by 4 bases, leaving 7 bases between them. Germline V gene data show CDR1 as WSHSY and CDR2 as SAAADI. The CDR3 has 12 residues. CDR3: CASRDGNQPQHF. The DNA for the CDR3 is TGCGCCAGCAGGGACGGAAATCAGCCCCAGCATTTT.

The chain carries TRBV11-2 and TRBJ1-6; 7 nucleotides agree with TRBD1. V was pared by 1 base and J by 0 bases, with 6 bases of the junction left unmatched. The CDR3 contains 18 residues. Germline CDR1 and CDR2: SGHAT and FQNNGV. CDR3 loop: CASSLGGQTSSYNSPLHF. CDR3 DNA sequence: TGTGCCAGCAGCTTAGGGGGACAGACGAGCTCCTATAATTCACCCCTCCACTTT.

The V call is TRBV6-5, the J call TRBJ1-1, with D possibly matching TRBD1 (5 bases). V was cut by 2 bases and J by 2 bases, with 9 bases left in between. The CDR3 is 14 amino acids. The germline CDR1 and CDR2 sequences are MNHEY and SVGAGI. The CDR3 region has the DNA TGTGCCAGCAGTTACCCTGGGGGAAACACTGAAGCTTTCTTT. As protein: CASSYPGGNTEAFF.

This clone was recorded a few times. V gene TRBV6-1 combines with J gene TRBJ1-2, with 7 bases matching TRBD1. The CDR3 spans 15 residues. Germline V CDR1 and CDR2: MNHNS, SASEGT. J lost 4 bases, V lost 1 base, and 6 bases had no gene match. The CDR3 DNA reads TGTGCCAGCAGTGAAGTGGGCAGGGGGTCCTATGGCTACACCTTC. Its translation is CASSEVGRGSYGYTF.

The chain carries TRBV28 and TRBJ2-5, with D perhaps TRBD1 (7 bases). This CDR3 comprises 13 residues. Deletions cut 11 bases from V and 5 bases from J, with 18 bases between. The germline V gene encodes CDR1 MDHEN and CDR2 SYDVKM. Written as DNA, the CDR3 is TGTGCCTCGCGGGACAGTCTGAGGGAGACCCAGTACTTC. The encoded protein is CASRDSLRETQYF.

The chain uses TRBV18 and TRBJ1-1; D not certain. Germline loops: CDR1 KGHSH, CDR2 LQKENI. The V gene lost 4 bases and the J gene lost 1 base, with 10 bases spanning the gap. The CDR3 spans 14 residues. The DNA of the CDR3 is TGTGCCAGCTCACAGACCGTTGGGAACACTGAAGCTTTCTTT. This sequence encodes CASSQTVGNTEAFF.

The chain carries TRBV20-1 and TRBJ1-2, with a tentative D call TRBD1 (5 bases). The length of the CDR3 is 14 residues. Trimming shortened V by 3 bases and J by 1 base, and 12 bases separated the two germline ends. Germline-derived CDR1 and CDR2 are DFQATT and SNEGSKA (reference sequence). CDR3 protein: CSASVSRGNYGYTF. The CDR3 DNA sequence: TGCAGTGCTAGTGTTTCGAGGGGTAACTATGGCTACACCTTC.